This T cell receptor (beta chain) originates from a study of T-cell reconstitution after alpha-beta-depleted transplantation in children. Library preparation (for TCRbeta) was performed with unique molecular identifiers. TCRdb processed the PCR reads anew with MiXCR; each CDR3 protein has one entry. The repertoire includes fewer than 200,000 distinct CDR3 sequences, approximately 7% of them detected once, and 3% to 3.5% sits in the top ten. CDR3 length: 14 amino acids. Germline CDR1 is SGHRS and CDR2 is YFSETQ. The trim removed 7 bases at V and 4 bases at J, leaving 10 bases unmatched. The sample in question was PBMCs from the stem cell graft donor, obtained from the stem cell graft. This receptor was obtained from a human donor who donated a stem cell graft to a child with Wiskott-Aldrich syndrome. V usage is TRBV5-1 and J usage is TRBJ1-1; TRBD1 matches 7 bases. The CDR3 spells CASALGGGGTEAFF. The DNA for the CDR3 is TGCGCCAGCGCACTAGGAGGGGGCGGCACTGAAGCTTTCTTT. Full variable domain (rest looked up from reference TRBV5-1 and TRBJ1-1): KAGVTQTPRYLIKTRGQQVTLSCSPISGHRSVSWYQQTPGQGLQFLFEYFSETQRNKGNFPGRFSGRQFSNSRSEMNVSTLELGDSALYLCASALGGGGTEAFFGQGTRLTVV.